The 29 T cell receptor beta chains listed next were all sequenced from one sample in a study of monozygotic twins with inflammatory bowel disease. TCRdb reprocessed the 5' RACE reads and keeps a single row for each CDR3 protein, giving no DNA. The table lists 170,000 or so distinct CDR3 sequences. Material: blood. These receptors came from a human donor with ulcerative colitis or Crohn's disease, or a healthy co-twin of an affected twin (not recorded which).

The rearrangement links TRBV3-1 to TRBJ1-2; TCRdb's D gene call, TRBD1, goes unchecked for lack of DNA. The germline CDR1 and CDR2 sequences are LGHDT and YNNKEL (reference sequence). The CDR3 is 15 amino acids. The CDR3: CASSPNDRVAYGYTF.

The chain couples TRBV28 to TRBJ2-7. The CDR3 spans 12 residues. Germline CDR1 and CDR2: MDHEN and SYDVKM. This chain's CDR3 is CATDDSAYEQYF.

CDR3 in amino acids: CSAVGGYDEQYF. This sequence joins TRBV20-1 and TRBJ2-7; TCRdb's D gene call, TRBD1, goes unchecked for lack of DNA. Germline CDR1 DFQATT, CDR2 SNEGSKA (reference sequence). The CDR3 has 12 amino acids.

CDR3 amino acids: CASSSMSHTVNNEQFF. The V call is TRBV7-2, the J call TRBJ2-1; without DNA, the TCRdb call of TRBD1 cannot be checked. Germline CDR1 reads SGHTA; CDR2 reads FQGNSA. There are 16 residues in the CDR3.

The CDR3 is CASSRPDRVDGYTF. This sequence joins TRBV28 and TRBJ1-2; there is no DNA to check the TCRdb D call of TRBD1. The CDR3 extends over 14 amino acids. Germline V CDR1 and CDR2: MDHEN, SYDVKM.

V and J are TRBV7-2 and TRBJ2-1; the TRBD2 assignment by TCRdb is unverifiable without DNA. CDR3 length: 16 residues. Germline CDR1 is SGHTA and CDR2 is FQGNSA. The CDR3 loop is CASSKRPLADYNEQFF.

The CDR3 reads CASTSLSDTQYF. The chain couples TRBV28 to TRBJ2-3. The CDR3 contains 12 residues. Germline-derived CDR1 and CDR2 are MDHEN and SYDVKM.

V usage is TRBV4-3 and J usage is TRBJ1-4; TCRdb names TRBD1, which stays unverified in the absence of DNA. Germline V CDR1 and CDR2: LGHNA, YSLEER. The CDR3 has 14 residues. The CDR3 spells CASSQHTGNEKLFF.

The rearrangement links TRBV30 to TRBJ2-1; without DNA, the TCRdb call of TRBD1 cannot be checked. Germline CDR1 GTSNPN, CDR2 SVGIG (reference sequence). The CDR3 has 17 amino acids. CDR3 residues: CAWRGGRDTRLVNEQFF. Using reference TRBV30 and TRBJ2-1 for the parts outside the CDR3, the full variable domain is SQTIHQWPATLVQPVGSPLSLECTVEGTSNPNLYWYRQAAGRGLQLLFYSVGIGQISSEVPQNLSASRPQDRQFILSSKKLLLSDSGFYLCAWRGGRDTRLVNEQFFGPGTRLTVL.

The rearrangement uses TRBV5-1 and TRBJ2-7; the TCRdb D gene call, TRBD2, has no DNA to confirm it. The CDR3 contains 14 residues. CDR1 SGHRS and CDR2 YFSETQ come from the germline V gene. The CDR3 is CASSLEGAGYEQYF.

The chain has TRBV5-1 and TRBJ2-3; TCRdb selects TRBD1, and the lack of DNA leaves this call unchecked. The CDR3 has 15 residues. The germline V gene has CDR1 SGHRS and CDR2 YFSETQ. CDR3 sequence reads: CASTNRGLSTDTQYF. Looking up the rest from reference TRBV5-1 and TRBJ2-3 gives the full variable domain: KAGVTQTPRYLIKTRGQQVTLSCSPISGHRSVSWYQQTPGQGLQFLFEYFSETQRNKGNFPGRFSGRQFSNSRSEMNVSTLELGDSALYLCASTNRGLSTDTQYFGPGTRLTVL.

CDR3 loop: CASSFLTAMNTEAFF. The chain joins TRBV27 to TRBJ1-1; TCRdb's D call of TRBD1 is untestable without DNA. The CDR3 sequence is 15 residues long. Germline V gene data show CDR1 as MNHEY and CDR2 as SMNVEV (reference sequence).

The rearrangement links TRBV5-1 to TRBJ1-1; the D call of TRBD1 rests on TCRdb alone, since no DNA is present to check it. CDR3 size: 15 residues. Germline loops: CDR1 SGHRS, CDR2 YFSETQ. This CDR3 reads CASSPEQGVGTEAFF.

V gene TRBV29-1 combines with J gene TRBJ1-1. Per the germline V gene, CDR1 is SQVTM and CDR2 is ANQGSEA. The CDR3 spans 12 residues. The CDR3 here is CSALGGNTEAFF.

The chain recombines TRBV12-3 or TRBV12-4 with TRBJ2-7. CDR3 length: 12 amino acids. The CDR3 sequence: CASSLAANEQYF.

J is TRBJ1-1 and V is TRBV29-1. The CDR3 runs to 12 residues. Germline CDR1 SQVTM, CDR2 ANQGSEA. This chain's CDR3 is CSVEGRYTEAFF. Filled out from reference TRBV29-1 and TRBJ1-1, the complete variable domain reads SAVISQKPSRDICQRGTSLTIQCQVDSQVTMMFWYRQQPGQSLTLIATANQGSEATYESGFVIDKFPISRPNLTFSTLTVSNMSPEDSSIYLCSVEGRYTEAFFGQGTRLTVV.

The chain combines TRBV5-1 with TRBJ2-7; the D call of TRBD1 rests on TCRdb alone, since no DNA is present to check it. This CDR3 region has 14 residues. Germline CDR1 and CDR2: SGHRS and YFSETQ. Here the CDR3 reads CASSSAQGSYEQYF.

This sequence joins TRBV7-9 and TRBJ2-1; checking the TCRdb D call of TRBD2 is not possible without DNA. Germline values: CDR1 SEHNR, CDR2 FQNEAQ (reference sequence). The CDR3 length is 17 residues. The CDR3 spells CASSSLGGERPYNEQFF.

The rearrangement links TRBV5-1 to TRBJ2-7. This CDR3 region has 14 residues. Germline-derived CDR1 and CDR2 are SGHRS and YFSETQ. The CDR3 is CASSFSGSSYEQYF.

The chain uses TRBV27 and TRBJ2-2; checking the TCRdb D call of TRBD1 is not possible without DNA. Per the germline V gene, CDR1 is MNHEY and CDR2 is SMNVEV (reference sequence). CDR3 length: 13 residues. CDR3 region: CASSYGGPGELFF.

This chain joins TRBV5-1 and TRBJ2-1; the D call from TCRdb, TRBD1, cannot be confirmed without DNA. This CDR3 is built from 15 residues. Looked up from germline, CDR1 is SGHRS and CDR2 is YFSETQ. CDR3: CASSLSPGMVDEQFF.

The rearrangement links TRBV4-3 to TRBJ2-1; the TCRdb call, TRBD2, lacks DNA for checking. The CDR3 is 16 amino acids. The V gene's germline CDR1 is LGHNA and CDR2 YSLEER. The CDR3 sequence: CASSQEGGRILNEQFF.

The rearrangement uses TRBV5-1 and TRBJ2-7. The CDR3 totals 14 residues. CDR1 is SGHRS, CDR2 YFSETQ, per germline. CDR3 sequence reads: CASSLGGTAYEQYF.

The chain recombines TRBV5-1 with TRBJ1-4. The CDR3 sequence is 13 residues long. The germline CDR1 and CDR2 sequences are SGHRS and YFSETQ. CDR3 amino acids: CASSWAGEEKLFF.

The chain combines TRBV29-1 with TRBJ2-7; TCRdb reports TRBD1, a call that lacks DNA to check it against. CDR1 is SQVTM, CDR2 ANQGSEA, per germline. This CDR3 is 15 amino acids long. The CDR3 sequence: CSVEGGTGGAYEQYF.

The rearrangement joins TRBV30 to TRBJ1-2; absent DNA, TCRdb's TRBD1 call cannot be checked. This CDR3 contains 16 residues. CDR1 is GTSNPN, CDR2 SVGIG, per germline (reference sequence). The CDR3 loop is CAWATGPVGHGYGYTF.

The V gene is TRBV24-1, the J gene TRBJ2-1; TCRdb returns TRBD2, unconfirmable since there is no DNA. Germline V gene lookup returns CDR1 KGHDR and CDR2 SFDVKD. This CDR3 comprises 16 residues. The CDR3 sequence is CATSDTSFPTYNEQFF.

The CDR3 sequence is CAISESALDEQYF. V gene TRBV10-3 combines with J gene TRBJ2-7. This CDR3 comprises 13 residues. CDR1 is ENHRY, CDR2 SYGVKD, per germline.

The chain employs TRBV12-3 or TRBV12-4 and TRBJ1-1; TCRdb returns TRBD1, unconfirmable since there is no DNA. This CDR3 comprises 15 residues. The CDR3 here is CASTWGQVVNTEAFF.